This record covers a single TCR beta chain. Its antigen is currently unknown. The sample originates from a study of CD8+CD57+ T cells in acquired aplastic anemia. Study-level results: In common between the patients and the controls were around 29 CD8+ CDR3 sequences.

Genomic DNA, serving as template, underwent TCR beta VDJ and CDR3 profiling. MiXCR was run by TCRdb on the reads, yielding one entry per CDR3 protein. The sample yields about 98,000 distinct CDR3 sequences, less than 75% seen once. For sequencing, patients were chosen who had shown expansion of CD8+CD57+ cells by flow cytometry. Germline CDR1 is MGHDK and CDR2 is SYGVNS. The CDR3 has 14 amino acids. V lost 0 bases and J lost 4, with 9 bases in between. The clonotype comes from a human donor with aplastic anemia. The gene calls are TRBV25-1 and TRBJ1-1; D not resolved. The sequenced sample consisted of sorted CD4+, CD8+, or CD8+CD57+ T cells (not recorded which) from PBMCs. The CDR3 DNA reads as TGTGCCAGCAGTGAATATTATGTGACCACTGAAGCTTTCTTT. Protein product: CASSEYYVTTEAFF.